One sample yielded the 28 T cell receptor beta chains listed below, sequenced in a study of T cells in Graves' hyperthyroidism and ophthalmopathy. TCR beta CDR3 regions were amplified from RNA. The study used the HTBI primer set for a first-round RT-PCR of the TCR CDR3. A single record per CDR3 protein comes from TCRdb applying MiXCR to the multiplex PCR reads. The sample contains about 690,000 distinct CDR3 sequences, about 18% of which appear only once. The specimen was blood. These receptors all come from a man in his fifties or sixties with Graves' hyperthyroidism.

This clonotype turned up a few times. The gene calls are TRBV13 and TRBJ2-2; 7 bases line up with TRBD2. Per the germline V gene, CDR1 is PRHDT and CDR2 is FYEKMQ (reference sequence). Germline trimming cut 2 bases from V and 3 bases from J; bases unmatched to any gene: 6. CDR3 length: 16 amino acids. CDR3 nucleotide sequence: TGTGCCAGCAGCTTACGCGGGAGAAGGTACACCGGGGAGCTGTTTTTT. Protein: CASSLRGRRYTGELFF.

This chain connects TRBV2 to TRBJ1-5, with 9 bases matching TRBD1. Per germline, CDR1 SNHLY and CDR2 FYNNEI. After removal of 3 bases from V and 5 bases from J, the junction contained 5 bases not matched to a gene. This CDR3 is built from 15 residues. The CDR3 sequence is CASSDRDRVYQPQHF. The CDR3 DNA sequence: TGTGCCAGCAGTGACCGGGACAGGGTCTATCAGCCCCAGCATTTT.

This clonotype was found many times. The genes are TRBV29-1 and TRBJ2-7; maybe TRBD1 (6 bases). This CDR3 comprises 14 residues. Germline V lookup: CDR1 SQVTM, CDR2 ANQGSEA. The V end was cut by 5 bases, the J end by 5 bases, with 19 bases between. The CDR3 DNA sequence: TGCAGCGTTTCACGGGACAACAGCTTCCACGAGCAGTACTTC. Protein: CSVSRDNSFHEQYF.

The sample holds a few counts of this clonotype. The CDR3 DNA reads as TGTGCCAGCAGCGAGGGGACAGGGGCCCGGGGCACTGAAGCTTTCTTT. This encodes CASSEGTGARGTEAFF. The rearrangement uses TRBV12-3 or TRBV12-4 and TRBJ1-1; the match to TRBD1 covers 10 bases. Trimming removed 6 bases from V and 4 bases from J; junction bases left unmatched: 11. The CDR3 sequence is 16 residues long.

This clonotype was picked up a small number of times. The V and J genes are TRBV27 and TRBJ1-1; D uncertain. Germline V CDR1 and CDR2: MNHEY, SMNVEV (reference sequence). The ends were cut back, 2 bases at V and 1 base at J, with 8 bases in the middle. The CDR3 is 14 residues long. The DNA for the CDR3 is TGTGCCAGCAGTTTAATGGGGTCGAACACTGAAGCTTTCTTT. Translated: CASSLMGSNTEAFF.

This clonotype was detected only a few times. V usage is TRBV28 and J usage is TRBJ1-5; maybe TRBD1 (5 bases). The CDR3 consists of 14 residues. Trimming removed 6 bases from V and 6 bases from J, with 15 bases in between. Germline lookup yields CDR1 MDHEN and CDR2 SYDVKM. CDR3 sequence reads: CASSGGTRRQPQHF. The CDR3 DNA follows: TGTGCCAGCAGCGGTGGGACTAGACGTCAGCCCCAGCATTTT.

There are many counts of this clonotype. The V gene is TRBV29-1, the J gene TRBJ1-5, with TRBD1 as a possible D gene (5 bases). This CDR3 contains 12 residues. Trimming left V 4 bases short and J 1 base short, with 5 bases between. Germline V gene lookup returns CDR1 SQVTM and CDR2 ANQGSEA. In nucleotides, the CDR3 is TGCAGCGTTGGGGACAGCAATCAGCCCCAGCATTTT. This encodes CSVGDSNQPQHF.

V gene TRBV7-8 combines with J gene TRBJ2-7, with a weak D call TRBD2 (6 bases). Germline V gene data show CDR1 as SGHVS and CDR2 as FQNEAQ. This CDR3 contains 15 residues. Trimming shortened V by 3 bases and J by 1 base, and 13 bases separated the two germline ends. CDR3 sequence reads: CASSFFRGRSYEQYF. DNA of the CDR3: TGTGCCAGCAGCTTTTTTCGGGGGAGGTCCTACGAGCAGTACTTC.

V is TRBV5-1 and J is TRBJ2-5, with 8 bases matching TRBD2. Trimming cost V 0 bases and J 5 bases; bases outside gene matches: 6. Germline V gene data show CDR1 as SGHRS and CDR2 as YFSETQ. The CDR3 loop spans 15 amino acids. The DNA of the CDR3 is TGCGCCAGCAGCTTGGGAGCCAGCGGGAGTGAGACCCAGTACTTC. Translation gives CASSLGASGSETQYF.

This clonotype was counted ten times or more. The chain combines TRBV2 with TRBJ2-1; no firm D call. V lost 6 bases and J 3 bases, leaving 12 bases between the germline ends. Germline V gene lookup returns CDR1 SNHLY and CDR2 FYNNEI. The CDR3 loop spans 14 amino acids. CDR3 coding DNA: TGTGCCAGCAGGCTAGGGAACCTCTACAATGAGCAGTTCTTC. This gives the protein CASRLGNLYNEQFF.

This clonotype occurred a few times. The chain employs TRBV5-1 and TRBJ1-1, with D uncertain. The ends were cut back, 0 bases at V and 3 bases at J, with 15 bases in the middle. This CDR3 has 16 amino acids. Germline CDR1 is SGHRS and CDR2 is YFSETQ. CDR3 loop: CASSLGLGGSHTEAFF. The CDR3 coding sequence is TGCGCCAGCAGCTTGGGACTGGGTGGAAGTCACACTGAAGCTTTCTTT.

This clonotype came up many times. This chain uses TRBV5-5 with TRBJ1-2; D may be TRBD1 (5 bases). CDR3 size: 14 residues. V lost 1 base and J lost 3, with 10 bases in between. Germline V CDR1 and CDR2: SGHKS, YYEKEE (reference sequence). The CDR3 DNA sequence: TGTGCCAGCAGCTTGATACCGGGGGACTATGGCTACACCTTC. This gives the protein CASSLIPGDYGYTF.

This clonotype was seen a few times. This chain links TRBV5-1 with TRBJ2-5; possibly TRBD1 for D (5 bases). V was trimmed by 2 bases and J by 5 bases, leaving 16 bases between them. The CDR3 contains 15 residues. Germline assignment: CDR1 SGHRS and CDR2 YFSETQ. The CDR3, as DNA: TGCGCCAGCAGCTTCTGGCGGCAGGGTGAGGAGACCCAGTACTTC. Translation gives CASSFWRQGEETQYF.

Worth noting for this clonotype: This may be a read error: a much more frequent sequence differs by one nucleotide. The chain links TRBV20-1 to TRBJ1-1; possible D gene TRBD1, 6 bases. CDR3 length equals 13 residues. Germline values: CDR1 DFQATT, CDR2 SNEGSKA (reference sequence). This CDR3 is CSAPPPGDTESFF. DNA for the CDR3: TGCAGTGCGCCCCCCCCAGGGGACACTGAATCTTTCTTT.

This clonotype has at least ten counts. The V gene is TRBV28, the J gene TRBJ2-7, with 7 positions matching TRBD1. Per germline, CDR1 MDHEN and CDR2 SYDVKM. V dropped 5 bases and J dropped 3; count of bases not matched to a gene: 10. The CDR3 consists of 15 residues. The CDR3 protein is CASSLPGQQSYEQYF. The DNA of the CDR3 is TGTGCCAGCAGTCTCCCGGGACAGCAAAGCTACGAGCAGTACTTC. The whole variable domain, filled in from reference TRBV28 and TRBJ2-7, reads DVKVTQSSRYLVKRTGEKVFLECVQDMDHENMFWYRQDPGLGLRLIYFSYDVKMKEKGDIPEGYSVSREKKERFSLILESASTNQTSMYLCASSLPGQQSYEQYFGPGTRLTVT.

Many counts were recorded for this clonotype. The chain couples TRBV28 to TRBJ1-5, with D perhaps TRBD1 (6 bases). The V end was cut by 4 bases, the J end by 8 bases, with 18 bases between. In germline, CDR1 is MDHEN, CDR2 SYDVKM. The CDR3 totals 15 residues. This CDR3 reads CASSSQGQQREPQHF. The CDR3 nucleotides read TGTGCCAGCAGTTCCCAAGGACAGCAAAGGGAGCCCCAGCATTTT.

This clonotype appeared many times. The gene calls are TRBV11-2 and TRBJ1-3; tentatively, D is TRBD1 (6 bases). Trimming cost V 3 bases and J 0 bases, with 12 bases left between them. This CDR3 is 16 amino acids long. Germline V gene data show CDR1 as SGHAT and CDR2 as FQNNGV. CDR3 region: CASSLAPDSSGNTIYF. CDR3 in DNA: TGTGCCAGCAGCTTGGCCCCGGACAGCTCTGGAAACACCATATATTTT. The whole variable domain, remainder taken from reference TRBV11-2 and TRBJ1-3, is EAGVAQSPRYKIIEKRQSVAFWCNPISGHATLYWYQQILGQGPKLLIQFQNNGVVDDSQLPKDRFSAERLKGVDSTLKIQPAKLEDSAVYLCASSLAPDSSGNTIYFGEGSWLTVV.

The genes are TRBV10-3 and TRBJ1-2, with unresolved D. The CDR3 covers 12 residues. Germline CDR1 reads ENHRY; CDR2 reads SYGVKD. V shed 4 bases and J shed 2 bases, with 5 bases lying between them. The CDR3 DNA reads as TGTGCCATCAGTGCGGGGAACTATGGCTACACCTTC. This codes for CAISAGNYGYTF.

This clonotype was seen ten or more times. The J gene is TRBJ2-7, the V gene TRBV10-3, with 8 nucleotides matching TRBD1. Per germline, CDR1 ENHRY and CDR2 SYGVKD. The CDR3 extends over 14 amino acids. The junction had 8 bases not matched to a gene; V was cut back by 4 bases and J by 6 bases. This chain's CDR3 is CAISGGDRWSEQYF. CDR3 in DNA: TGTGCCATCAGTGGCGGGGACAGGTGGAGCGAGCAGTACTTC.

The rearrangement joins TRBV9 to TRBJ2-1, with a tentative D call TRBD2 (6 bases). The CDR3 has 15 residues. Germline loops: CDR1 SGDLS, CDR2 YYNGEE. Trimming pared 0 bases from V and 3 bases from J, leaving 10 bases between. CDR3 sequence reads: CASSVDPGVYNEQFF. CDR3 sequence (DNA): TGTGCCAGCAGCGTAGACCCGGGAGTCTACAATGAGCAGTTCTTC.

This clonotype has at least ten counts. The V gene is TRBV10-3, the J gene TRBJ2-7; no clear D gene. The germline V gene encodes CDR1 ENHRY and CDR2 SYGVKD. This CDR3 is built from 14 residues. Trimming took 3 bases from V and 4 from J, leaving 13 bases between them. The CDR3 coding sequence is TGTGCCATCAGTGACGCCAGCTCAGTTTACGAGCAGTACTTC. This translates into CAISDASSVYEQYF.

The CDR3 sequence is CASSLAAGRADEQFF. In nucleotides, the CDR3 is TGTGCCAGCAGCTTAGCAGCGGGAAGGGCCGATGAGCAGTTCTTC. The V and J genes are TRBV11-2 and TRBJ2-1; 7 bases are a match to TRBD2. The CDR3 totals 15 residues. With V trimmed by 1 base and J by 8 bases, 8 bases remained unmatched. Germline values: CDR1 SGHAT, CDR2 FQNNGV.

This clonotype was picked up a small number of times. The chain employs TRBV24-1 and TRBJ2-1; D gene ambiguous. Trimming removed 4 bases at V and 5 bases at J, with 11 bases between. The CDR3 contains 14 residues. Germline CDR1 KGHDR, CDR2 SFDVKD. The CDR3, as DNA: TGTGCCACCAGTGACTGGACCGACAACAATGAGCAGTTCTTC. It yields the protein CATSDWTDNNEQFF.

V usage is TRBV6-2 or TRBV6-3 and J usage is TRBJ1-6; TRBD1 is a possible D gene (6 bases). Germline lookup yields CDR1 MNHEY and CDR2 SVGEGT. Deletions cut 0 bases from V and 10 bases from J, with 16 bases between. CDR3 length equals 16 residues. The CDR3 nucleotides read TGTGCCAGCAGTTACTCGCTTGGGGGCCTCAGATCACCCCTCCACTTT. Protein product: CASSYSLGGLRSPLHF.

Notes on this clonotype: It may be a read error: a sequence one base away is much more abundant. This chain connects TRBV18 to TRBJ1-5, with 7 bases aligning to TRBD1. Per the germline V gene, CDR1 is KGHSH and CDR2 is LQKENI. V shed 4 bases and J 0 bases; nucleotides not matched to a gene: 3. This CDR3 has 15 residues. Here the CDR3 DNA reads TGTGCCAGCTCACGGACAGGACTTAGCAATCAGCCCCAGCATTTT. Protein sequence: CASSRTGLSNQPQHF.

The rearrangement links TRBV20-1 to TRBJ2-5; 9 nucleotides agree with TRBD1. The germline V gene has CDR1 DFQATT and CDR2 SNEGSKA (reference sequence). The CDR3 sequence is 15 residues long. Trimming at V came to 1 base and at J to 5 bases, leaving 8 bases not matched to a gene. DNA of the CDR3: TGCAGTGCTAGAGGCCCGGGACAGGGAGTTGAGACCCAGTACTTC. Encoded protein: CSARGPGQGVETQYF.

This clonotype was recorded many times. V is TRBV5-6 and J is TRBJ2-2; TRBD1 might be the D (7 bases). This CDR3 is built from 15 residues. Germline CDR1 and CDR2: SGHDT and YYEEEE. The ends were cut back, 4 bases at V and 0 bases at J, with 10 bases in the middle. Here the CDR3 DNA reads TGTGCCAGCAGCCGCGGGACAGCGAACACCGGGGAGCTGTTTTTT. Translation: CASSRGTANTGELFF.

This clonotype appeared many times. The chain recombines TRBV28 with TRBJ2-1, with D possibly being TRBD2 (6 bases). The CDR3 runs 14 residues. Germline-derived CDR1 and CDR2 are MDHEN and SYDVKM. Trimming stripped 6 bases from V and 8 bases from J, with 17 bases between. CDR3 in DNA: TGTGCCAGCAGCCGACTAGTCCCCTTCGATGAGCAGTTCTTC. As protein: CASSRLVPFDEQFF.